Following are 10 T cell receptor beta chains from one sample sequenced in a study of T cell clonality in common variable immunodeficiency. The assay was immunoSEQ multiplex PCR, and TCRdb's table has in-frame clones only and misses some. Altogether tens of thousands of clones were found in the sample, and no singletons occur. The sample comprised peripheral blood mononuclear cells. These receptors originate from a person between 18 and 75 years old in good health.

This clone was recorded many times. Read data end 3 residues before the CDR3 end; the end is taken from the germline J gene. V gene TRBV20-1 combines with J gene TRBJ2-1; TRBD2 agrees at 7 bases. This CDR3 spans 15 amino acids. Losses at the gene ends were 1 base for V and 3 bases for J; bases not matched to a gene: 6. The V gene's germline CDR1 is DFQATT and CDR2 SNEGSKA (reference sequence). The CDR3 reads CSARAGGGNYNEQFF. CDR3 DNA, as far as it was read: TGCAGTGCTAGAGCGGGCGGGGGAAACTACAATGAG.

This clone was observed at least ten times. The DNA ends 3 residues before the CDR3 does, and the rest of the CDR3 is filled in from the germline J gene. This sequence joins TRBV20-1 and TRBJ1-1; D is possibly TRBD1 (5 bases). The CDR3 runs to 14 residues. V lost 4 bases and J 5 bases, leaving 17 bases between the germline ends. CDR1 is DFQATT, CDR2 SNEGSKA, per germline (reference sequence). The CDR3 loop is CSAMGPAGITEAFF. The CDR3 bases that were read are TGCAGTGCTATGGGGCCGGCAGGGATAACTGAA.

This clone has at least ten counts. The CDR3 is cut off 3 residues early in the read; its end comes from the germline J gene. Other DNA sequences in this specimen translate into the identical CDR3. The rearrangement joins TRBV7-2 to TRBJ2-7; TRBD2 matches at 7 bases. Unmatched junction bases numbered 11, after V lost 5 bases and J lost 4 bases. Germline V CDR1 and CDR2: SGHTA, FQGNSA. The CDR3 extends over 15 amino acids. CDR3 bases read: TGTGCCAGCAGCCTAGGGCTAGCGGATACATACGAG. Its protein product is CASSLGLADTYE. The full CDR3 sequence reads CASSLGLADTYEQYF.

This clone was detected ten times or more. The read ends 3 residues before the CDR3 terminus; that terminus is restored from the germline J gene. The chain couples TRBV28 to TRBJ2-1; D possibly corresponds to TRBD1 (5 bases). V dropped 6 bases and J dropped 2 bases, with 14 bases sitting between them. CDR1 is MDHEN and CDR2 is SYDVKM in the germline V gene. The CDR3 length is 15 residues. The CDR3 here is CASRRAQGTYNEQFF. CDR3 DNA, as far as it was read: TGTGCCAGCAGAAGAGCCCAGGGCACCTACAATGAG.

This clone was found many times. The read terminates 3 residues before the CDR3 end, so the remaining end is supplied by the germline J gene. The rearrangement links TRBV5-1 to TRBJ2-5, with 10 bases that match TRBD2. Germline trimming cut 0 bases from V and 5 bases from J; bases unmatched to any gene: 7. Germline V lookup: CDR1 SGHRS, CDR2 YFSETQ. This CDR3 spans 16 amino acids. The CDR3 DNA, read in part, is TGCGCCAGCAGCTTGGGGCCTAGCGGGAGCGGGGAGACC. Translated: CASSLGPSGSGET. The CDR3 in its entirety is CASSLGPSGSGETQYF. The full variable domain, rest sourced from reference TRBV5-1 and TRBJ2-5, is KAGVTQTPRYLIKTRGQQVTLSCSPISGHRSVSWYQQTPGQGLQFLFEYFSETQRNKGNFPGRFSGRQFSNSRSEMNVSTLELGDSALYLCASSLGPSGSGETQYFGPGTRLLVL.

The CDR3 is CASRTGTGTSPLHF. The sequenced part of the CDR3 DNA is TGTGCCAGTAGAACCGGGACAGGGACTTCACCC. The chain carries TRBV19 and TRBJ1-6; 9 bases are shared with TRBD1. The read ends 3 residues early relative to the CDR3; the germline J gene fills the gap. The V and J ends lost 6 bases and 9 bases, in that order; junction bases with no gene match: 6. The CDR3 runs to 14 residues. Germline CDR1 and CDR2: LNHDA and SQIVND (reference sequence).

In this sample, this clone turned up many times. Compared with germline, one end of the junction differs, possibly owing to a read error. Read data end 3 residues before the CDR3 end; the end is taken from the germline J gene. V usage is TRBV7-7 and J usage is TRBJ2-1, with D perhaps assigned TRBD1 or TRBD2 (5 bases each). The CDR3 has 15 residues. CDR1 is SSHAT and CDR2 is FNYEAQ in the germline V gene (reference sequence). CDR3 protein: CASSLDGQGDNEQFF. Incomplete CDR3 DNA: TGTGCTAGCAGCTTAGACGGGCAGGGAGACAATGAG.

This clone was counted at least ten times. With the read ending 3 residues before the CDR3 end, the germline J gene is used to fill in that end. This chain joins TRBV5-1 and TRBJ2-7; 12 nucleotides line up with TRBD2. CDR1 is SGHRS, CDR2 YFSETQ, per germline. CDR3 length: 18 amino acids. The ends lost 4 bases at V and 3 bases at J; junction bases unmatched: 14. Incomplete CDR3 DNA: TGCGCCAGCAGCCTAAGGACTAGCGGGACGAGACCAGACTACGAG. It is translated as CASSLRTSGTRPDYE. The entire CDR3 protein is CASSLRTSGTRPDYEQYF.

This clone came up many times. The read ends 3 residues early relative to the CDR3; the germline J gene fills the gap. The rearrangement joins TRBV27 to TRBJ2-7; possible D gene TRBD1, 5 bases. Trimming took off 3 bases at V and 5 bases at J, with 14 bases between the two ends. The CDR3 extends over 14 amino acids. CDR1 MNHEY and CDR2 SMNVEV come from the germline V gene (reference sequence). The CDR3 sequence: CASSLGGASDEQYF. The DNA read from the CDR3 is TGTGCCAGCAGTTTGGGTGGGGCGTCGGACGAG.

This clone appeared many times. The read halts 3 residues ahead of the CDR3 end, with the missing end drawn from the germline J gene. The rearrangement joins TRBV20-1 to TRBJ2-7, with D tentatively TRBD1 or TRBD2 (5 bases each). V was pared by 3 bases and J by 3 bases, with 12 bases between. Looked up from germline, CDR1 is DFQATT and CDR2 is SNEGSKA (reference sequence). This CDR3 is 13 amino acids long. The CDR3 spells CSASGRGVYEQYF. The sequenced CDR3 bases are TGCAGTGCTAGCGGTAGGGGAGTCTACGAG.